These 27 T cell receptor beta chains originate from one sample sequenced in a study of cytotoxic CD8 clonotypes in ibrutinib-treated CLL. Here immunoSEQ multiplex PCR was the method, and the copy in TCRdb shows in-frame clones only, minus some. The data show around 140,000 clones, 80% to 90% seen once. This specimen consisted of PBMCs, obtained after 24 months of ibrutinib treatment. The receptor source for this set is a human donor with chronic lymphocytic leukemia.

J is TRBJ2-7 and V is TRBV27; D is tentatively TRBD1 or TRBD2 (6 bases each). V lost 3 bases and J lost 5, with 20 bases in between. Germline lookup yields CDR1 MNHEY and CDR2 SMNVEV (reference sequence). This CDR3 has 16 amino acids. CDR3 nucleotide sequence: TGTGCCAGCAGTTTCATCTGGAGGGGGGTTCGAAACGAGCAGTACTTC. Its protein is CASSFIWRGVRNEQYF.

J is TRBJ1-2 and V is TRBV30; D is uncertain. CDR3 length: 12 amino acids. With 3 bases removed from V and 3 bases from J, the gap between germline ends came to 8 bases. Germline V lookup: CDR1 GTSNPN, CDR2 SVGIG (reference sequence). For the CDR3, the DNA is TGTGCCTGGAGCACAACCCACTATGGCTACACCTTC. Translated: CAWSTTHYGYTF. The variable domain in full, completed from reference TRBV30 and TRBJ1-2, reads SQTIHQWPATLVQPVGSPLSLECTVEGTSNPNLYWYRQAAGRGLQLLFYSVGIGQISSEVPQNLSASRPQDRQFILSSKKLLLSDSGFYLCAWSTTHYGYTFGSGTRLTVV.

The chain's CDR3 is CASSPGAGYTF. The CDR3 region has the DNA TGTGCCAGCAGTCCAGGGGCAGGCTACACCTTC. The chain carries TRBV6-5 and TRBJ1-2; D possibly corresponds to TRBD1 (6 bases). With 5 bases removed from V and 8 bases from J, the gap between germline ends came to 9 bases. The germline CDR1 and CDR2 sequences are MNHEY and SVGAGI. The CDR3 consists of 11 residues.

The rearrangement uses TRBV28 and TRBJ2-2, with D unresolved. The CDR3 length is 16 residues. The germline gives CDR1 MDHEN, CDR2 SYDVKM. V lost 7 bases to trimming and J lost 5 bases, with 20 bases between them. The CDR3 here is CASIPRRKRWTGELFF. The CDR3 DNA reads TGTGCCAGCATCCCGAGACGGAAAAGGTGGACCGGGGAGCTGTTTTTT.

The J gene is TRBJ2-7, the V gene TRBV7-2; a weak D match, TRBD2 (6 bases). This CDR3 is built from 16 residues. Germline V gives CDR1 SGHTA, CDR2 FQGNSA. The V end lost 5 bases, the J end lost 0 bases, and 17 bases lay between the germline ends. The CDR3: CASSAQSGLVSYEQYF. The DNA of the CDR3 is TGTGCCAGCAGCGCCCAGTCGGGACTTGTCTCCTACGAGCAGTACTTC.

The chain carries TRBV18 and TRBJ1-2; 9 bases are shared with TRBD1. V lost 5 bases and J lost 2; bases outside the gene matches: 15. The germline gives CDR1 KGHSH, CDR2 LQKENI. This CDR3 contains 18 residues. The CDR3 spells CASSTTSTGGRRNYGYTF. CDR3 nucleotide sequence: TGTGCCAGCTCAACGACCTCAACAGGGGGCAGAAGGAACTATGGCTACACCTTC.

The rearrangement links TRBV2 to TRBJ2-7; 7 nucleotides line up with TRBD1. V shed 6 bases, J shed 7 bases, and the junction held 9 bases outside the gene matches. This CDR3 contains 13 residues. Per germline, CDR1 SNHLY and CDR2 FYNNEI. Written as DNA, the CDR3 is TGTGCCAGCAGAGGGACAGTATCGAGGGAGCAGTACTTC. The encoded protein is CASRGTVSREQYF.

The chain combines TRBV5-4 with TRBJ2-7, with D perhaps matching TRBD1 (6 bases). Per the germline V gene, CDR1 is SGHNT and CDR2 is YYREEE (reference sequence). CDR3 length: 11 residues. Trimming shortened V by 4 bases and J by 7 bases, and 9 bases separated the two germline ends. The CDR3 sequence: CASSRQGEQYF. The CDR3 DNA follows: TGTGCCAGCAGCCGTCAGGGGGAGCAGTACTTC.

This clone is deemed medium-sized. J is TRBJ2-7 and V is TRBV6-1; 8 nucleotides align to TRBD2. V shed 2 bases and J 7 bases; nucleotides not matched to a gene: 13. The CDR3 length is 16 residues. The V gene's germline CDR1 is MNHNS and CDR2 SASEGT. CDR3 bases: TGTGCCAGCAGTGAATCCTCGGGAGCGGGAGCACGAGAGCAGTACTTC. Amino acids: CASSESSGAGAREQYF.

A note on this clone: A single base separates this from a much larger clone, so it may be a read error. The chain combines TRBV11-2 with TRBJ2-2; D call uncertain. The CDR3 covers 13 residues. Germline V gives CDR1 SGHAT, CDR2 FQNNGV. V lost 3 bases and J lost 0, with 2 bases in between. As DNA, the CDR3 is TGTGCCAGCAGCTTTGCGAACACCGGGGAGCTGTTTTTT. This gives the protein CASSFANTGELFF.

The rearrangement uses TRBV9 and TRBJ2-7; D is perhaps TRBD1 or TRBD2 (6 bases each). Germline V gene lookup returns CDR1 SGDLS and CDR2 YYNGEE. Trimming took 0 bases from V and 0 from J, leaving 10 bases between them. CDR3 size: 15 residues. CDR3 amino acids: CASSVGGASSYEQYF. The CDR3 DNA follows: TGTGCCAGCAGCGTAGGGGGGGCAAGCTCCTACGAGCAGTACTTC.

This sequence joins TRBV7-8 and TRBJ1-1; D gene unclear. Germline CDR1 reads SGHVS; CDR2 reads FQNEAQ. The CDR3 sequence is 11 residues long. Deletions cut 4 bases from V and 8 bases from J, with 8 bases between. CDR3 DNA: TGTGCCAGCAGCTCTTCAGGAGAAGCTTTCTTT. It codes for CASSSSGEAFF.

The chain uses TRBV30 and TRBJ2-7; D unresolved. Trimming stripped 0 bases from V and 4 bases from J, with 4 bases between. There are 11 residues in the CDR3. Germline assignment: CDR1 GTSNPN and CDR2 SVGIG (reference sequence). The CDR3 DNA is TGTGCCTGGAGTGTAGGGTACGAGCAGTACTTC. It yields the protein CAWSVGYEQYF. Looking up the rest from reference TRBV30 and TRBJ2-7 gives the full variable domain: SQTIHQWPATLVQPVGSPLSLECTVEGTSNPNLYWYRQAAGRGLQLLFYSVGIGQISSEVPQNLSASRPQDRQFILSSKKLLLSDSGFYLCAWSVGYEQYFGPGTRLTVT.

Only a few counts were recorded for this clone. The chain links TRBV5-4 to TRBJ2-7; 9 bases align to TRBD1. Germline CDR1 and CDR2: SGHNT and YYREEE (reference sequence). The trim removed 5 bases at V and 0 bases at J, leaving 9 bases unmatched. The CDR3 runs 16 residues. In DNA form, the CDR3 reads TGTGCCAGCAGAGACTGGGACAGGGTGAGCTCCTACGAGCAGTACTTC. This encodes CASRDWDRVSSYEQYF.

The chain links TRBV18 to TRBJ2-1; 8 nucleotides agree with TRBD2. This CDR3 has 15 residues. The J segment lost 6 bases and the V segment lost 2 bases, leaving 6 bases of the junction unmatched. Germline V gene data show CDR1 as KGHSH and CDR2 as LQKENI. As DNA, the CDR3 is TGTGCCAGCTCACCAGGGAGTGCGGGGGGCAATGAGCAGTTCTTC. Its protein product is CASSPGSAGGNEQFF.

The genes are TRBV7-6 and TRBJ1-5; no definite D call. CDR3 length: 14 amino acids. Germline V gene sequence: CDR1 SGHVS, CDR2 FNYEAQ. Trimming took 5 bases from V and 2 from J, leaving 10 bases between them. The CDR3 sequence: CASSPLGRNQPQHF. For the CDR3, the DNA is TGTGCCAGCAGCCCCTTAGGTCGCAATCAGCCCCAGCATTTT. Full variable domain (outside the CDR3, taken from reference TRBV7-6 and TRBJ1-5): GAGVSQSPRYKVTKRGQDVALRCDPISGHVSLYWYRQALGQGPEFLTYFNYEAQQDKSGLPNDRFSAERPEGSISTLTIQRTEQRDSAMYRCASSPLGRNQPQHFGDGTRLSIL.

The chain joins TRBV30 to TRBJ1-1; D gene ambiguous. The CDR3 has 13 residues. Trimming shortened V by 1 base and J by 4 bases, and 10 bases separated the two germline ends. CDR1 and CDR2 from the germline V gene are GTSNPN and SVGIG (reference sequence). This CDR3 is CAWSARAATEAFF. The CDR3 nucleotides read TGTGCCTGGAGTGCGCGGGCGGCCACTGAAGCTTTCTTT. Full variable domain (outside the CDR3, taken from reference TRBV30 and TRBJ1-1): SQTIHQWPATLVQPVGSPLSLECTVEGTSNPNLYWYRQAAGRGLQLLFYSVGIGQISSEVPQNLSASRPQDRQFILSSKKLLLSDSGFYLCAWSARAATEAFFGQGTRLTVV.

This chain joins TRBV7-2 and TRBJ2-1; 7 positions match TRBD2. Germline loops: CDR1 SGHTA, CDR2 FQGNSA. The junction had 5 bases not matched to a gene; V was cut back by 4 bases and J by 8 bases. This CDR3 comprises 13 residues. This CDR3 is CASSSRAGHEQFF. DNA of the CDR3: TGTGCCAGCAGCTCCAGAGCGGGACATGAGCAGTTCTTC.

The chain is built from TRBV4-2 and TRBJ2-7; D is ambiguous. The CDR3 runs to 17 residues. The V and J ends lost 0 bases and 0 bases respectively, with 15 bases between them. In germline, CDR1 is LGHNA, CDR2 YNFKEQ. The CDR3 bases are TGTGCCAGCAGCCAAGAGTCCAGGTATAAAAACTCCTACGAGCAGTACTTC. Translating it yields CASSQESRYKNSYEQYF.

The chain couples TRBV18 to TRBJ2-7; TRBD1 matches at 8 bases. The length of the CDR3 is 15 residues. The V segment lost 0 bases and the J segment 7 bases; nucleotides outside the gene matches: 8. CDR1 KGHSH and CDR2 LQKENI come from the germline V gene. The CDR3 here is CASSPPITQGVEQYF. Here the CDR3 DNA reads TGTGCCAGCTCACCACCCATTACACAGGGGGTAGAGCAGTACTTC. Supplemented by reference TRBV18 and TRBJ2-7, the full variable domain reads NAGVMQNPRHLVRRRGQEARLRCSPMKGHSHVYWYRQLPEEGLKFMVYLQKENIIDESGMPKERFSAEFPKEGPSILRIQQVVRGDSAAYFCASSPPITQGVEQYFGPGTRLTVT.

About this clone: The germline gene is not matched at one end of the junction; a read error may be the cause. This chain uses TRBV25-1 with TRBJ2-7; D is perhaps TRBD2 (5 bases). CDR1 is MGHDK, CDR2 SYGVNS, per germline. This CDR3 has 11 amino acids. The CDR3 sequence: CASKGGSAAGF. The CDR3 coding sequence is TGTGCCAGCAAGGGCGGGTCAGCCGCTGGCTTC.

The gene calls are TRBV6-1 and TRBJ2-1, with D perhaps TRBD1 (5 bases). V was trimmed by 5 bases and J by 8 bases, leaving 19 bases between them. The CDR3 extends over 15 amino acids. The germline V gene encodes CDR1 MNHNS and CDR2 SASEGT. The CDR3: CASSPRQGPTDEQFF. Here the CDR3 DNA reads TGTGCCAGCAGTCCCCGGCAGGGCCCTACGGATGAGCAGTTCTTC.

The rearrangement joins TRBV7-2 to TRBJ1-1, with TRBD1 as a possible D gene (6 bases). The V gene's germline CDR1 is SGHTA and CDR2 FQGNSA. V was cut by 3 bases and J by 4 bases, with 12 bases left in between. There are 14 residues in the CDR3. The DNA for the CDR3 is TGTGCCAGCAGCTTCCAAGGGGGATCCACTGAAGCTTTCTTT. Amino acids: CASSFQGGSTEAFF.

The chain's CDR3 is CASQTTGSSNEQFF. For the CDR3, the DNA is TGTGCCAGCCAAACTACAGGGTCTTCCAATGAGCAGTTCTTC. The chain employs TRBV28 and TRBJ2-1, with D perhaps TRBD1 (6 bases). Trimming removed 8 bases at V and 6 bases at J, with 17 bases between. The germline CDR1 and CDR2 sequences are MDHEN and SYDVKM. This CDR3 comprises 14 residues. Variable domain in full (rest from reference TRBV28 and TRBJ2-1): DVKVTQSSRYLVKRTGEKVFLECVQDMDHENMFWYRQDPGLGLRLIYFSYDVKMKEKGDIPEGYSVSREKKERFSLILESASTNQTSMYLCASQTTGSSNEQFFGPGTRLTVL.

The genes are TRBV18 and TRBJ1-2, with 11 positions matching TRBD1. This CDR3 region has 15 residues. Per the germline V gene, CDR1 is KGHSH and CDR2 is LQKENI. Unmatched junction bases numbered 9, after V lost 4 bases and J lost 8 bases. In nucleotides, the CDR3 is TGTGCCAGCTCACTTCAGGACAGGGGGCGCGTCGGCTACACCTTC. As protein: CASSLQDRGRVGYTF.

This chain links TRBV9 with TRBJ2-1; 10 nucleotides align to TRBD2. The V segment lost 4 bases and the J segment 4 bases; nucleotides outside the gene matches: 2. The CDR3 is 14 residues long. Germline V gene lookup returns CDR1 SGDLS and CDR2 YYNGEE. The CDR3 region has the DNA TGTGCCAGCAGCCCGGGACTAGCGTACAATGAGCAGTTCTTC. Protein product: CASSPGLAYNEQFF.

The V call is TRBV4-1, the J call TRBJ1-4; D gene ambiguous. The CDR3 totals 17 residues. The germline V gene has CDR1 MGHRA and CDR2 YSYEKL. Deletions cut 4 bases from V and 10 bases from J, with 25 bases between. The DNA for the CDR3 is TGCGCCAGCAGCCCCCGACAAACCCCTTTGGGAAGTCCAAAACTGTTTTTT. This codes for CASSPRQTPLGSPKLFF.